The 20 T cell receptor beta chains below come from one sample, sequenced in a study of identical twins. TCRdb reprocessed the 5' RACE reads with MiXCR, giving one entry per CDR3 protein. The sample carries 300,000 to 400,000 distinct CDR3 sequences, 9% recorded once. Sequencing was performed on naive T cells sorted from blood. The receptors were gathered from a woman between 45 and 60 years old in good health.

This clonotype turned up a few times. The J gene is TRBJ2-2, the V gene TRBV7-2; D possibly matches TRBD1 or TRBD2 (5 bases each). Germline CDR1 is SGHTA and CDR2 is FQGNSA. The CDR3 runs 16 residues. Trimming removed 5 bases from V and 5 bases from J, with 18 bases in between. CDR3 sequence reads: CASSRDHRALTGELFF. CDR3 coding DNA: TGTGCCAGCAGCCGGGACCACAGAGCACTTACCGGGGAGCTGTTTTTT.

This clonotype appeared a few times. The V and J genes are TRBV9 and TRBJ2-1; TRBD2 matches at 8 bases. The junction had 8 bases not matched to a gene; V was cut back by 2 bases and J by 7 bases. This CDR3 spans 15 amino acids. Looked up from germline, CDR1 is SGDLS and CDR2 is YYNGEE. The CDR3 sequence: CASSVAGGMSNEQFF. The CDR3, as DNA: TGTGCCAGCAGCGTGGCGGGGGGCATGTCAAATGAGCAGTTCTTC.

This chain uses TRBV30 with TRBJ1-6; 7 bases fit TRBD1. The CDR3 totals 12 residues. Unmatched junction bases numbered 4, after V lost 5 bases and J lost 9 bases. Germline loops: CDR1 GTSNPN, CDR2 SVGIG (reference sequence). CDR3 region: CAWQGVSSPLHF. CDR3 in DNA: TGTGCCTGGCAGGGGGTTAGTTCACCCCTCCACTTT. Supplemented by reference TRBV30 and TRBJ1-6, the full variable domain reads SQTIHQWPATLVQPVGSPLSLECTVEGTSNPNLYWYRQAAGRGLQLLFYSVGIGQISSEVPQNLSASRPQDRQFILSSKKLLLSDSGFYLCAWQGVSSPLHFGNGTRLTVT.

CDR3 nucleotide sequence: TGCGCCAGCAGTCAACAGGAGATGGGTAGCACAGATACGCAGTATTTT. The encoded protein is CASSQQEMGSTDTQYF. The chain has TRBV23-1 and TRBJ2-3; D not resolved. TRBV23-1 falls under the ORF class, with uncertain function. This CDR3 has 16 residues. The ends were cut back, 2 bases at V and 0 bases at J, with 12 bases in the middle.

The chain joins TRBV6-6 to TRBJ2-7, with 10 bases matching TRBD1. The CDR3 length is 15 residues. CDR1 is MNHNY and CDR2 is SVGAGI in the germline V gene (reference sequence). V gave up 2 bases and J gave up 2 bases; unmatched junction bases: 3. CDR3 residues: CASSYQGQGTYEQYF. The DNA for the CDR3 is TGTGCCAGCAGTTACCAGGGACAGGGGACCTACGAGCAGTACTTC.

This clonotype was counted many times. The rearrangement joins TRBV19 to TRBJ1-2; 9 nucleotides match TRBD1. J was trimmed by 6 bases and V by 6 bases; bases with no gene match: 2. Germline V gene sequence: CDR1 LNHDA, CDR2 SQIVND (reference sequence). CDR3 size: 12 residues. The CDR3 coding sequence is TGTGCCAGTAGATGGACAGGGGATGGCTACACCTTC. Its translation: CASRWTGDGYTF.

There are a few counts of this clonotype. An end of the junction differs from the germline gene, which may be a read error. The chain recombines TRBV2 with TRBJ1-1; no clear D gene. CDR1 SNHLY and CDR2 FYNNEI come from the germline V gene. The CDR3 has 15 residues. The CDR3 loop is CASSEWDILNTEAFF. CDR3 DNA sequence: TGTGCCAGCAGTGAATGGGATATTTTGAATACTGAAGCTTTCTTT. The full variable domain, completed using reference TRBV2 and TRBJ1-1, is EPEVTQTPSHQVTQMGQEVILRCVPISNHLYFYWYRQILGQKVEFLVSFYNNEISEKSEIFDDQFSVERPDGSNFTLKIRSTKLEDSAMYFCASSEWDILNTEAFFGQGTRLTVV.

The genes are TRBV20-1 and TRBJ1-5, with D possibly TRBD1 on 5 matching bases. Germline CDR1 and CDR2: DFQATT and SNEGSKA (reference sequence). V shed 3 bases and J shed 1 base, with 19 bases lying between them. The CDR3 length is 17 residues. The CDR3 loop is CSASRRQSHRSNQPQHF. CDR3 nucleotide sequence: TGCAGTGCTAGTAGGCGACAGTCTCACCGGAGCAATCAGCCCCAGCATTTT.

This clonotype has only a few counts. CDR3 sequence reads: CASSPGLAGGEETQYF. The CDR3 coding sequence is TGCGCCAGCAGTCCTGGACTAGCGGGAGGTGAAGAGACCCAGTACTTC. This sequence joins TRBV10-1 and TRBJ2-5, with TRBD2 matching over 14 bases. Germline loops: CDR1 WNHNN, CDR2 SYGVQD (reference sequence). V was clipped by 5 bases and J by 3 bases; unmatched bases: 5. The CDR3 has 16 amino acids.

This clonotype was seen repeatedly, ten times or more. This chain joins TRBV5-8 and TRBJ2-7; D gene unclear. There are 13 residues in the CDR3. The V end lost 0 bases, the J end lost 3 bases, and 7 bases lay between the germline ends. Germline CDR1 and CDR2: SGHTS and YDEGEE. CDR3 sequence reads: CASSLGGYYEQYV. In DNA form, the CDR3 reads TGTGCCAGCAGCTTGGGGGGATACTACGAGCAGTACGTC.

The gene calls are TRBV20-1 and TRBJ2-3; 12 bases align to TRBD2. CDR1 is DFQATT, CDR2 SNEGSKA, per germline (reference sequence). The CDR3 extends over 13 amino acids. Trimming cost V 7 bases and J 8 bases; bases outside gene matches: 7. DNA for the CDR3: TGCAGTGGAACTAGCGGGAGGTTGGGTACGCAGTATTTT. It translates to CSGTSGRLGTQYF.

The chain carries TRBV5-1 and TRBJ2-1; 12 bases are shared with TRBD2. Germline V gives CDR1 SGHRS, CDR2 YFSETQ. This CDR3 is built from 17 residues. The trim removed 3 bases at V and 6 bases at J, leaving 10 bases unmatched. CDR3: CASSSRLAGVVGNEQFF. The CDR3 coding sequence is TGCGCCAGCAGCTCAAGACTAGCGGGAGTGGTCGGCAATGAGCAGTTCTTC.

At least ten counts were recorded for this clonotype. The chain combines TRBV7-8 with TRBJ1-1, with TRBD1 as a possible D gene (5 bases). The V gene's germline CDR1 is SGHVS and CDR2 FQNEAQ. The CDR3 is 13 residues long. Trimming removed 1 base from V and 11 bases from J, with 14 bases in between. The CDR3 DNA reads TGTGCCAGCAGCTTAGAGAGAGGACAAGGGGCTTTCTTT. It translates to CASSLERGQGAFF.

This clonotype was counted between two and nine times. The chain links TRBV20-1 to TRBJ2-7; D is undetermined. V shed 0 bases and J shed 4 bases, with 7 bases lying between them. Germline CDR1 and CDR2: DFQATT and SNEGSKA (reference sequence). The CDR3 totals 12 residues. CDR3 DNA: TGCAGTGCTAGAGATGGGCCTTACGAGCAGTACTTC. This translates into CSARDGPYEQYF.

The count of this clonotype is one. The V call is TRBV11-3, the J call TRBJ2-5; 9 nucleotides match TRBD1. The ends lost 5 bases at V and 5 bases at J; junction bases unmatched: 9. Per germline, CDR1 SGHNT and CDR2 YENEEA. CDR3 length equals 15 residues. The CDR3 nucleotides read TGTGCCAGCAGCGCCCCGGACAGGGGCAGGGAGACCCAGTACTTC. Translating gives CASSAPDRGRETQYF. Complete variable domain (other parts from reference TRBV11-3 and TRBJ2-5): EAGVVQSPRYKIIEKKQPVAFWCNPISGHNTLYWYLQNLGQGPELLIRYENEEAVDDSQLPKDRFSAERLKGVDSTLKIQPAELGDSAVYLCASSAPDRGRETQYFGPGTRLLVL.

The chain uses TRBV12-3 or TRBV12-4 and TRBJ1-5; 8 nucleotides line up with TRBD1. The CDR3 spans 13 residues. V gave up 7 bases and J gave up 5 bases; unmatched junction bases: 4. The CDR3 DNA follows: TGTGCCAGCAACCAGGGGGCCGATCAGCCCCAGCATTTT. Residues: CASNQGADQPQHF.

The chain employs TRBV15 and TRBJ2-3; 7 nucleotides line up with TRBD2. CDR3 size: 18 residues. The V gene's germline CDR1 is LNHNV and CDR2 YYDKDF (reference sequence). V shed 1 base, J shed 4 bases, and the junction held 14 bases outside the gene matches. The CDR3 region has the DNA TGTGCCACCAGCAGAGCGAGGTTGGCACTAGCGTTTGCAGATACGCAGTATTTT. Translated, it gives CATSRARLALAFADTQYF. Based on the CDR3 plus reference TRBV15 and TRBJ2-3, the full variable domain is DAMVIQNPRYQVTQFGKPVTLSCSQTLNHNVMYWYQQKSSQAPKLLFHYYDKDFNNEADTPDNFQSRRPNTSFCFLDIRSPGLGDTAMYLCATSRARLALAFADTQYFGPGTRLTVL.

The chain uses TRBV12-3 or TRBV12-4 and TRBJ2-1; 10 bases match TRBD2. Trimming cost V 5 bases and J 2 bases; bases outside gene matches: 15. The length of the CDR3 is 19 residues. This chain's CDR3 is CASSVLGGRSGRAYNEQFF. The CDR3 DNA sequence: TGTGCCAGCAGTGTCTTAGGTGGGAGGAGCGGGAGGGCCTACAATGAGCAGTTCTTC.

This clonotype was seen more than once but under ten times. The chain joins TRBV6-2 or TRBV6-3 to TRBJ2-7, with TRBD2 as a possible D gene (6 bases). Trimming left V 8 bases short and J 6 bases short, with 17 bases between. The CDR3 totals 13 residues. Germline V CDR1 and CDR2: MNHEY, SVGEGT. The CDR3 sequence: CASAAGPWAEQYV. In nucleotides, the CDR3 is TGTGCCAGCGCCGCGGGACCTTGGGCCGAGCAGTACGTC.

Ten or more counts support this clonotype. The chain is built from TRBV5-1 and TRBJ2-5, with 9 bases lining up with TRBD1. The CDR3 sequence is 13 residues long. Germline trimming cut 4 bases from V and 4 bases from J; bases unmatched to any gene: 2. The germline gives CDR1 SGHRS, CDR2 YFSETQ. The CDR3 DNA reads as TGCGCCAGCAGCCCGGGACAGGGAGAGACCCAGTACTTC. The encoded protein is CASSPGQGETQYF. The full variable domain, rest sourced from reference TRBV5-1 and TRBJ2-5, is KAGVTQTPRYLIKTRGQQVTLSCSPISGHRSVSWYQQTPGQGLQFLFEYFSETQRNKGNFPGRFSGRQFSNSRSEMNVSTLELGDSALYLCASSPGQGETQYFGPGTRLLVL.